This TCR beta chain was recovered during a study of PD-1 blockade in mismatch repair-deficient tumors. About the study: Patients had approximately 12 mismatch repair-deficient cancer types and were previously treated and progressing. Points from the study as a whole: Tumor-resident clones, often absent from pretreatment blood, expanded after pembrolizumab and then contracted.

On this clone: Its antigen is not identified.

V dropped 1 base and J dropped 0 bases, with 9 bases sitting between them. Germline V gene data show CDR1 as SEHNR and CDR2 as FQNEAQ (reference sequence). The CDR3 is 16 amino acids. Profiling relied on immunoSEQ multiplex PCR, and the TCRdb table lists in-frame clones only, not all of them. The sample has tens of thousands of clones, 70% to 80% seen once. Every patient had mismatch repair deficiency by PCR or immunohistochemistry. TCR sequencing covered a few patients who responded to pembrolizumab. The source is an adult with mismatch repair-deficient cancer. The V gene is TRBV7-9, the J gene TRBJ2-2, with D perhaps matching TRBD1 or TRBD2 (5 bases each). The sample here was peripheral blood, taken 4 weeks after starting pembrolizumab. The CDR3 reads CASSLVRGTNTGELFF. CDR3 DNA: TGTGCCAGCAGCTTAGTCCGGGGCACGAACACCGGGGAGCTGTTTTTT.